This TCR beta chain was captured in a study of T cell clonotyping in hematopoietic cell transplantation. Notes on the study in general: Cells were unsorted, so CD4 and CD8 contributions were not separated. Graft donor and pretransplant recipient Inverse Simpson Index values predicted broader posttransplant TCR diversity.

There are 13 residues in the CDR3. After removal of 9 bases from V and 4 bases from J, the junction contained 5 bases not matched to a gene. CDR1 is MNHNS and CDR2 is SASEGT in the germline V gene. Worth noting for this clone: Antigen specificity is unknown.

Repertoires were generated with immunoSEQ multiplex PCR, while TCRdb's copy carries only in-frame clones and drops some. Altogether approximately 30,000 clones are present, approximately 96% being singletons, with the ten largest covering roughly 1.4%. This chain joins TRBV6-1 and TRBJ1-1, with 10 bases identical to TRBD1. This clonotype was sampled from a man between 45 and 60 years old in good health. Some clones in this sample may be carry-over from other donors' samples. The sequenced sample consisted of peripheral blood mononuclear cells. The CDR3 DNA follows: TGTGCCAGTCCGGGACAGGGGCCCACTGAAGCTTTCTTT. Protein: CASPGQGPTEAFF.